A selection of T cell receptor beta chains follows, all from one sample in a study of shared clonotypes between healthy human individuals. Only in-frame clones appear in the TCRdb table, and some are missing; sequencing was by immunoSEQ multiplex PCR. The sample contains over a million clones, roughly 96% of which appear only once. Sequences were obtained from naive CD4+ T cells sorted from blood. The origin of the receptors is a man younger than 45 in good health. Both conserved end residues are trimmed from each CDR3.

j_call v_call cdr3_aa
TRBJ1-1 TRBV4-3 ASSQEVGSGAF
TRBJ2-2 TRBV28 ASSDRSGELF
TRBJ2-2 TRBV28 ASSPTPGGELF
TRBJ2-7 TRBV14 ASSQEERSRGPYEQY
TRBJ1-1 TRBV6-1 ASSTDTNTEAF
TRBJ1-2 TRBV19 ASSTPWDRGTNYGYT
TRBJ2-1 TRBV9 ASSVEFSGNEQF
TRBJ2-2 TRBV7-8 ASSLEEGTYTGELF
TRBJ1-1 TRBV5-1 ASRGGPGNTEAF
TRBJ1-3 TRBV4-3 ASSQEIGNTIY
TRBJ2-7 TRBV19 ATQQGKREQY
TRBJ1-5 TRBV6-6 ASTSGGGQPQH
TRBJ1-1 TRBV7-3 ASSSSTLTGSTEAF
TRBJ1-3 TRBV29-1 SVTTGGSGNTIY
TRBJ2-1 TRBV30 AWSPISGRAFSYNEQF
TRBJ1-4 TRBV10-3 AIKGQGGNEKLF
TRBJ2-5 TRBV2 ASSVTSGSGETQY
TRBJ2-1 TRBV5-1 ASSPGTTLADEQF
TRBJ2-4 TRBV9 ASSGDGSGFLQY
TRBJ1-1 TRBV18 ASSGRDRGNTEAF
TRBJ2-4 TRBV14 ASSQDLPSAGDIQY
TRBJ2-1 TRBV29-1 SVCPPREFTYNEQF
TRBJ2-7 TRBV2 ASSTGEQY
TRBJ1-5 TRBV7-9 ASSFRSNQPQH
TRBJ2-7 TRBV19 ASRGRGSPAYEQY
TRBJ2-7 TRBV6-1 ASSAGTAAYEQY
TRBJ2-7 TRBV10-1 ASRKTVIGEQY
TRBJ1-4 TRBV7-2 ASSPEATNEKLF
TRBJ2-7 TRBV10-1 ASSDSGIYEQY